These 6 T cell receptor beta chains originate from one sample sequenced in a study. TCRdb re-called the 5' RACE reads through MiXCR, storing one row per CDR3 protein. The table shows roughly 50,000 distinct CDR3 sequences, with 17% occurring only once. Sequencing was performed on naive CD4+ T cells sorted from blood. Subset reported: naive CD4+ T cells, CD4+CD45RA+CD25-. These receptor sequences come from a female donor with breast cancer.

As for this clonotype: A much larger clone lies one base from this, so it may be a read error. V is TRBV5-1 and J is TRBJ1-1, with D maybe TRBD1 (5 bases). The V end was cut by 7 bases, the J end by 8 bases, with 15 bases between. The CDR3 contains 12 residues. CDR1 and CDR2 (germline): SGHRS, YFSETQ. CDR3 nucleotide sequence: TGCGCCAGCGGCCCGGACACCCCCGAAGCTTTCTTT. It yields the protein CASGPDTPEAFF.

The chain employs TRBV6-1 and TRBJ1-4; D gene uncertain. The ends were cut back, 2 bases at V and 5 bases at J, with 12 bases in the middle. This CDR3 spans 15 amino acids. Germline V gene sequence: CDR1 MNHNS, CDR2 SASEGT. DNA for the CDR3: TGTGCCAGCAGTGAATCGGGCAGAAGAAATGAAAAACTGTTTTTT. This translates into CASSESGRRNEKLFF.

V and J are TRBV9 and TRBJ1-4, with a weak D call TRBD1 (5 bases). The CDR3 runs 19 residues. V lost 0 bases to trimming and J lost 7 bases, with 25 bases between them. In germline, CDR1 is SGDLS, CDR2 YYNGEE. The CDR3 region has the DNA TGTGCCAGCAGCGTAGATCCCGCCGGGGCTGGGACCGCGGGTGAAAAACTGTTTTTT. Protein: CASSVDPAGAGTAGEKLFF.

The rearrangement joins TRBV20-1 to TRBJ2-7, with 13 bases that match TRBD2. Trimming took 8 bases from V and 5 from J; bases not matched to a gene: 6. Germline V gene data show CDR1 as DFQATT and CDR2 as SNEGSKA (reference sequence). This CDR3 spans 13 amino acids. CDR3: CSIPTSGRNEQYF. DNA of the CDR3: TGCAGTATACCGACTAGCGGGAGGAACGAGCAGTACTTC.

This clonotype has more than one count but fewer than ten. The chain is built from TRBV11-3 and TRBJ2-6; tentatively, D is TRBD1 or TRBD2 (5 bases each). Germline lookup yields CDR1 SGHNT and CDR2 YENEEA. This CDR3 contains 17 residues. Trimming removed 0 bases from V and 0 bases from J, with 9 bases in between. As DNA, the CDR3 is TGTGCCAGCAGCTTAGATCGGGACGACTCTGGGGCCAACGTCCTGACTTTC. Amino acid sequence: CASSLDRDDSGANVLTF.

This clonotype was observed at least ten times. This chain joins TRBV7-2 and TRBJ1-1; no clear D. V was clipped by 4 bases and J by 5 bases, with 11 bases between them. This CDR3 comprises 13 residues. In germline, CDR1 is SGHTA, CDR2 FQGNSA. CDR3 DNA: TGTGCCAGCAGCTCCATGTATGGGACTGAAGCTTTCTTT. Its protein product is CASSSMYGTEAFF.